Each of the 9 T cell receptor beta chains below was sequenced from the same sample in a study of blood T cell repertoires in COVID-19. The repertoire was sequenced with immunoSEQ multiplex PCR; TCRdb's copy has only in-frame clones and lacks some. The data show a few hundred thousand clones, about 86% seen once. Input material: peripheral blood. The receptor source for this set is a woman aged 60 to 75 with COVID-19, enrolled during active disease.

The chain is built from TRBV4-3 and TRBJ2-7; D is unresolved. The CDR3 has 15 amino acids. The V gene lost 0 bases and the J gene lost 1 base, with 10 bases spanning the gap. Germline V CDR1 and CDR2: LGHNA, YSLEER. In DNA form, the CDR3 reads TGCGCCAGCAGCCAAGAATTAGCTAGATCCTACGAGCAGTACTTC. This codes for CASSQELARSYEQYF.

V and J are TRBV5-4 and TRBJ1-2; no clear D gene. From germline, CDR1 is SGHNT and CDR2 YYREEE (reference sequence). The CDR3 covers 13 residues. V was clipped by 3 bases and J by 7 bases, with 13 bases between them. In DNA, the CDR3 is TGTGCCAGCAGCTACGATCAGATCTCTGGCTACACCTTC. Translation gives CASSYDQISGYTF.

The V gene is TRBV5-5, the J gene TRBJ1-5; D not certain. The ends were cut back, 0 bases at V and 3 bases at J, with 7 bases in the middle. Germline V gene sequence: CDR1 SGHKS, CDR2 YYEKEE (reference sequence). The CDR3 is 14 amino acids. The CDR3 is CASSLGGINQPQHF. The DNA of the CDR3 is TGTGCCAGCAGCTTGGGAGGGATCAATCAGCCCCAGCATTTT.

This rearrangement joins TRBV7-3 to TRBJ1-4; 8 bases fit TRBD1. The J segment lost 10 bases and the V segment lost 5 bases, leaving 12 bases of the junction unmatched. The length of the CDR3 is 15 residues. CDR1 and CDR2 (germline): SGHTA, FQGTGA. In DNA form, the CDR3 reads TGTGCCAGCAGCACCCAGGGGGCCCTTAGTGGAAAACTGTTTTTT. This gives the protein CASSTQGALSGKLFF.

The V gene is TRBV27, the J gene TRBJ2-3, with 7 bases aligning to TRBD1. V lost 5 bases to trimming and J lost 4 bases; unmatched junction nucleotides: 6. From germline, CDR1 is MNHEY and CDR2 SMNVEV (reference sequence). This CDR3 spans 14 amino acids. The CDR3: CASSLQGSADTQYF. The CDR3 region has the DNA TGTGCCAGCAGTCTACAGGGGAGCGCAGATACGCAGTATTTT.

This chain joins TRBV5-1 and TRBJ2-3; 11 bases are shared with TRBD2. The CDR3 runs 17 residues. Germline V CDR1 and CDR2: SGHRS, YFSETQ. Trimming took 4 bases from V and 5 from J; bases not matched to a gene: 12. The CDR3 sequence: CASSPQFSGGAGDTQYF. CDR3 in DNA: TGCGCCAGCAGCCCACAATTTAGCGGGGGGGCCGGAGATACGCAGTATTTT.

The genes are TRBV18 and TRBJ2-2; 7 bases match TRBD2. This CDR3 is built from 14 residues. Germline V gene data show CDR1 as KGHSH and CDR2 as LQKENI. Losses at the gene ends were 3 bases for V and 2 bases for J; bases not matched to a gene: 0. The CDR3 bases are TGTGCCAGCTCACCGGGACTAAACACCGGGGAGCTGTTTTTT. Protein: CASSPGLNTGELFF.

This chain joins TRBV6-2 or TRBV6-3 and TRBJ2-7; the D gene is possibly TRBD2 (5 bases). Looked up from germline, CDR1 is MNHEY and CDR2 is SVGEGT. CDR3 length: 14 amino acids. Trimming removed 4 bases at V and 1 base at J, with 11 bases between. The DNA of the CDR3 is TGTGCCAGCAGTTGGGGAGAATTATCCTACGAGCAGTACTTC. Translated, it gives CASSWGELSYEQYF.

This clone was recorded once. The V call is TRBV19, the J call TRBJ1-1; D not certain. Germline assignment: CDR1 LNHDA and CDR2 SQIVND (reference sequence). The CDR3 runs to 13 residues. The V and J ends lost 6 bases and 0 bases respectively, with 8 bases between them. The CDR3 reads CASSYEMNTEAFF. Here the CDR3 DNA reads TGTGCCAGTAGCTACGAGATGAACACTGAAGCTTTCTTT.